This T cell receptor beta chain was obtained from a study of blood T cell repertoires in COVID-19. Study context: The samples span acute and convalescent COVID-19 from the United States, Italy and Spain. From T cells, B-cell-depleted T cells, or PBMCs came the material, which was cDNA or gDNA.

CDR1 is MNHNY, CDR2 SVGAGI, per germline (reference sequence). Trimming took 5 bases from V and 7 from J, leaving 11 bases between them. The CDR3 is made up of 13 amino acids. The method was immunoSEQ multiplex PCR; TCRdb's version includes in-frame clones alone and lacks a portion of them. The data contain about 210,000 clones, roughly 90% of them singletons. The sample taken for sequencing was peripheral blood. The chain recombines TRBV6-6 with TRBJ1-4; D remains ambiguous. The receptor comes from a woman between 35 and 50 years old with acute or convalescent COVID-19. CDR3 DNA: TGTGCCAGCAGTGGTCAGGAGGGTGAAAAACTGTTTTTT. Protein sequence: CASSGQEGEKLFF.